The 30 T cell receptor beta chains in this list originate from one sample, sequenced in a study of shared clonotypes between healthy human individuals. Sequencing was performed with immunoSEQ multiplex PCR; in TCRdb, only in-frame clones are kept and a portion is missing. The data contain about 870,000 clones, around 93% of them singletons. CD8 cells classed as naive were CD45RO-negative and positively selected for CCR7, excluding terminally differentiated effector memory CD45RA+ cells. Sequences were obtained from naive CD8+ T cells sorted from blood. Every receptor here comes from a young man in good health.

This clone came up once. The chain couples TRBV4-3 to TRBJ1-2; D unclear. The V end lost 0 bases, the J end lost 7 bases, and 12 bases lay between the germline ends. This CDR3 has 14 amino acids. CDR1 and CDR2 from the germline V gene are LGHNA and YSLEER. DNA for the CDR3: TGCGCCAGCAGCCAAGATCTAGGAGGTGGTGGCTACACCTTC. It specifies CASSQDLGGGGYTF.

Worth noting for this clone: Other DNA sequences in this sample translate to the same CDR3. The chain carries TRBV9 and TRBJ2-3, with D unresolved. With 0 bases removed from V and 4 bases from J, the gap between germline ends came to 9 bases. The CDR3 contains 14 residues. Per germline, CDR1 SGDLS and CDR2 YYNGEE. CDR3 region: CASSVVSGADTQYF. As DNA, the CDR3 is TGTGCCAGCAGCGTAGTGAGTGGAGCAGATACGCAGTATTTT.

The chain recombines TRBV14 with TRBJ2-1; D is uncertain. The germline V gene encodes CDR1 SGHDN and CDR2 FVKESK. CDR3 length: 19 amino acids. Trimming pared 1 base from V and 6 bases from J, leaving 25 bases between. The CDR3 DNA reads TGTGCCAGCAGCCAAGGTGACCCCCGGACGGTAGTGGCCCCCAATGAGCAGTTCTTC. Translation gives CASSQGDPRTVVAPNEQFF.

The chain joins TRBV5-1 to TRBJ1-3; no reliable D call. The germline gives CDR1 SGHRS, CDR2 YFSETQ. The CDR3 totals 15 residues. V was pared by 0 bases and J by 2 bases, with 9 bases between. CDR3 nucleotides: TGCGCCAGCAGCTTGGTGGGTCAGCCTGGAAACACCATATATTTT. Translating gives CASSLVGQPGNTIYF.

V usage is TRBV7-8 and J usage is TRBJ1-2; TRBD1 matches at 10 bases. This CDR3 has 14 residues. The V segment lost 6 bases and the J segment 6 bases; nucleotides outside the gene matches: 7. Germline V gives CDR1 SGHVS, CDR2 FQNEAQ. The CDR3 spells CASRPFGTGDGYTF. DNA of the CDR3: TGTGCCAGCAGACCGTTTGGGACAGGGGATGGCTACACCTTC.

This clone has a single count. This chain uses TRBV6-6 with TRBJ1-4, with 9 bases aligning to TRBD1. There are 14 residues in the CDR3. Germline CDR1 reads MNHNY; CDR2 reads SVGAGI (reference sequence). Losses at the gene ends were 5 bases for V and 7 bases for J; bases not matched to a gene: 5. In DNA, the CDR3 is TGTGCCAGCAGTGAGACAGGGGGGCGTGAAAAACTGTTTTTT. It yields the protein CASSETGGREKLFF.

The chain has TRBV2 and TRBJ2-2; D unclear. Trimming cost V 5 bases and J 6 bases, with 10 bases left between them. This CDR3 is 13 amino acids long. The germline V gene encodes CDR1 SNHLY and CDR2 FYNNEI. The chain's CDR3 is CASSFRGAGELFF. The CDR3 DNA reads as TGTGCCAGCAGTTTTAGAGGAGCCGGGGAGCTGTTTTTT.

The chain is built from TRBV7-6 and TRBJ2-5, with 7 bases lining up with TRBD2. Germline V gene data show CDR1 as SGHVS and CDR2 as FNYEAQ. The CDR3 is 19 residues long. The ends lost 2 bases at V and 2 bases at J; junction bases unmatched: 17. For the CDR3, the DNA is TGTGCCAGCAGCTTATTCAGCGGGGAGGAGCGTGGGTGGCAAGAGACCCAGTACTTC. It encodes CASSLFSGEERGWQETQYF.

J is TRBJ1-1 and V is TRBV5-6; 8 bases line up with TRBD1. The CDR3 consists of 14 residues. Germline CDR1 reads SGHDT; CDR2 reads YYEEEE. The trim removed 1 base at V and 3 bases at J, leaving 2 bases unmatched. CDR3 amino acids: CASSLRTGHTEAFF. The CDR3, as DNA: TGTGCCAGCAGCTTGAGGACAGGGCACACTGAAGCTTTCTTT.

The chain has TRBV18 and TRBJ1-3; D gene ambiguous. This CDR3 contains 17 residues. With 2 bases removed from V and 2 bases from J, the gap between germline ends came to 16 bases. Germline V gene sequence: CDR1 KGHSH, CDR2 LQKENI. This CDR3 is CASSPEAVLVPGNTIYF. The DNA of the CDR3 is TGTGCCAGCTCACCAGAGGCGGTCCTGGTCCCTGGAAACACCATATATTTT.

The V and J genes are TRBV7-9 and TRBJ1-1, with D perhaps matching TRBD1 (6 bases). This CDR3 comprises 14 residues. The ends were cut back, 1 base at V and 7 bases at J, with 13 bases in the middle. CDR1 is SEHNR, CDR2 FQNEAQ, per germline (reference sequence). CDR3 nucleotides: TGTGCCAGCAGCTTAGAGGGGGTGAAGATTGAAGCTTTCTTT. Its protein product is CASSLEGVKIEAFF. The variable domain in full, with the rest retrieved from reference TRBV7-9 and TRBJ1-1, is DTGVSQNPRHKITKRGQNVTFRCDPISEHNRLYWYRQTLGQGPEFLTYFQNEAQLEKSRLLSDRFSAERPKGSFSTLEIQRTEQGDSAMYLCASSLEGVKIEAFFGQGTRLTVV.

V and J are TRBV19 and TRBJ2-7, with 8 bases that match TRBD1. The germline gives CDR1 LNHDA, CDR2 SQIVND (reference sequence). V lost 2 bases, J lost 2 bases, and 11 bases stayed unmatched. The CDR3 contains 17 residues. The CDR3 sequence: CASSIIMSDRETYEQYF. The CDR3 region has the DNA TGTGCCAGTAGTATAATAATGTCGGACAGGGAAACCTACGAGCAGTACTTC.

The chain links TRBV11-1 to TRBJ2-1; 9 bases align to TRBD2. Germline V gives CDR1 SGHAT, CDR2 FQDESV (reference sequence). J gave up 4 bases and V 3 bases, and 10 bases lay outside the gene matches. CDR3 length: 17 amino acids. The CDR3 nucleotides read TGTGCCAGCAGCTTCCCTCCTAGCGGGACACTTTACAATGAGCAGTTCTTC. Its translation: CASSFPPSGTLYNEQFF.

The chain carries TRBV5-6 and TRBJ2-3; D uncertain. The CDR3 is 14 residues long. The germline V gene encodes CDR1 SGHDT and CDR2 YYEEEE. Deletions cut 4 bases from V and 0 bases from J, with 9 bases between. The CDR3 nucleotides read TGTGCCAGCAGCGGATTACCTAGCACAGATACGCAGTATTTT. This encodes CASSGLPSTDTQYF.

The chain links TRBV7-3 to TRBJ2-2, with no clear D. V gave up 5 bases and J gave up 0 bases, with 7 bases separating them. Germline CDR1 SGHTA, CDR2 FQGTGA. This CDR3 comprises 14 residues. This chain's CDR3 is CASSPHANTGELFF. The DNA of the CDR3 is TGTGCCAGCAGCCCCCACGCGAACACCGGGGAGCTGTTTTTT.

The V call is TRBV7-6, the J call TRBJ2-1; D might be TRBD2 (6 bases). Between the trimmed V and J ends, which lost 1 base and 8 bases, there was a span of 12 bases. This CDR3 comprises 14 residues. From germline, CDR1 is SGHVS and CDR2 FNYEAQ. The CDR3 here is CASSLGPGVDEQFF. In nucleotides, the CDR3 is TGTGCCAGCAGCTTAGGGCCGGGGGTGGATGAGCAGTTCTTC.

The V gene is TRBV28, the J gene TRBJ1-5; perhaps TRBD1 as D (5 bases). Germline values: CDR1 MDHEN, CDR2 SYDVKM. This CDR3 region has 12 residues. Trimming took off 8 bases at V and 3 bases at J, with 8 bases between the two ends. CDR3 nucleotides: TGTGCCAGCGGGGGGGTCAATCAGCCCCAGCATTTT. It translates to CASGGVNQPQHF.

The chain is built from TRBV27 and TRBJ2-3; D may be TRBD1 or TRBD2 (5 bases each). This CDR3 region has 16 residues. CDR1 MNHEY and CDR2 SMNVEV come from the germline V gene (reference sequence). V was cut by 2 bases and J by 4 bases, with 16 bases left in between. CDR3 sequence: CASSLNWGNRADTQYF. The CDR3 DNA follows: TGTGCCAGCAGTTTAAACTGGGGGAATAGGGCAGATACGCAGTATTTT.

This chain connects TRBV27 to TRBJ2-2; 15 bases are shared with TRBD2. Germline CDR1 reads MNHEY; CDR2 reads SMNVEV (reference sequence). The V gene end was trimmed by 5 bases and the J gene end by 7 bases; junction bases not matched to a gene: 8. The CDR3 covers 17 residues. CDR3 sequence reads: CASSPNPGLAGGGELFF. CDR3 DNA sequence: TGTGCCAGCAGTCCCAACCCGGGACTAGCGGGAGGCGGGGAGCTGTTTTTT.

This clone was observed a handful of times. This chain's CDR3 is CASSIGGLAGGIYNEQFF. CDR3 coding DNA: TGTGCCAGTAGTATAGGGGGACTAGCGGGAGGGATTTACAATGAGCAGTTCTTC. The V gene is TRBV19, the J gene TRBJ2-1, with 16 nucleotides matching TRBD2. Germline V gives CDR1 LNHDA, CDR2 SQIVND (reference sequence). Trimming cost V 1 base and J 4 bases; bases outside gene matches: 4. This CDR3 has 18 amino acids.

As concerns this clone: The sample carries other DNA sequences with the same CDR3. This sequence joins TRBV5-1 and TRBJ2-7; no reliable D call. The CDR3 contains 12 residues. Germline V CDR1 and CDR2: SGHRS, YFSETQ. Trimming stripped 2 bases from V and 3 bases from J, with 6 bases between. CDR3 loop: CASSLGDYEQYF. CDR3 bases: TGCGCCAGCAGCTTAGGTGACTACGAGCAGTACTTC.

The rearrangement links TRBV6-5 to TRBJ2-7; D is unresolved. Per the germline V gene, CDR1 is MNHEY and CDR2 is SVGAGI. V was trimmed by 5 bases and J by 2 bases, leaving 10 bases between them. The CDR3 consists of 13 residues. The CDR3 DNA follows: TGTGCCAGCAGTGCAGGTTATCCCTACGAGCAGTACTTC. This sequence encodes CASSAGYPYEQYF.

The V and J genes are TRBV4-3 and TRBJ2-7, with a tentative D call TRBD1 (6 bases). The V gene lost 0 bases and the J gene lost 3 bases, with 15 bases spanning the gap. There are 16 residues in the CDR3. Germline values: CDR1 LGHNA, CDR2 YSLEER. Here the CDR3 reads CASSQDRQGMVYEQYF. The DNA of the CDR3 is TGCGCCAGCAGCCAAGATCGGCAGGGGATGGTCTACGAGCAGTACTTC.

The CDR3 bases are TGTGCCAGCAGCGTAGACGGACACGGGGGGCGCGAGCAGTACTTC. Translating gives CASSVDGHGGREQYF. The gene calls are TRBV9 and TRBJ2-7; D is perhaps TRBD2 (7 bases). From germline, CDR1 is SGDLS and CDR2 YYNGEE. This CDR3 is built from 15 residues. V was trimmed by 0 bases and J by 6 bases, leaving 16 bases between them.

The gene calls are TRBV7-9 and TRBJ2-1; TRBD1 agrees at 7 bases. This CDR3 contains 16 residues. V was pared by 5 bases and J by 8 bases, with 15 bases of the junction left unmatched. CDR1 and CDR2 from the germline V gene are SEHNR and FQNEAQ (reference sequence). The CDR3 spells CASSPPDRVILDEQFF. The CDR3 DNA follows: TGTGCCAGCAGCCCCCCCGACAGGGTGATCCTCGATGAGCAGTTCTTC.

The chain combines TRBV11-2 with TRBJ2-7; TRBD1 might be the D (6 bases). This CDR3 contains 16 residues. CDR1 SGHAT and CDR2 FQNNGV come from the germline V gene. Trimming left V 0 bases short and J 6 bases short, with 18 bases between. The CDR3 bases are TGTGCCAGCAGCTTAGATGCCAGGGGCCTCTCGGGCGAGCAGTACTTC. It encodes CASSLDARGLSGEQYF.

V is TRBV5-6 and J is TRBJ2-1; 7 bases are shared with TRBD1. V lost 2 bases to trimming and J lost 8 bases; unmatched junction nucleotides: 7. This CDR3 comprises 14 residues. CDR1 is SGHDT, CDR2 YYEEEE, per germline. CDR3 amino acids: CASSFPDRDYEQFF. The CDR3 bases are TGTGCCAGCAGCTTCCCTGACAGGGATTATGAGCAGTTCTTC.

The V gene is TRBV9, the J gene TRBJ2-3; 8 nucleotides line up with TRBD1. The CDR3 length is 13 residues. Germline V CDR1 and CDR2: SGDLS, YYNGEE. The V and J ends lost 4 bases and 6 bases, in that order; junction bases with no gene match: 4. This CDR3 is CASSITGGDTQYF. The CDR3, as DNA: TGTGCCAGCAGCATTACAGGGGGGGATACGCAGTATTTT.

The genes are TRBV9 and TRBJ1-3; no clear D gene. The CDR3 consists of 13 residues. Trimming pared 0 bases from V and 4 bases from J, leaving 5 bases between. CDR1 is SGDLS and CDR2 is YYNGEE in the germline V gene. CDR3 nucleotides: TGTGCCAGCAGCGTAGATAACGGAAACACCATATATTTT. This codes for CASSVDNGNTIYF.

A note on this clone: Different DNA sequences within this sample yield the same CDR3. V usage is TRBV20-1 and J usage is TRBJ2-7, with TRBD1 as a possible D gene (5 bases). V lost 6 bases and J lost 1, with 7 bases in between. Germline CDR1 and CDR2: DFQATT and SNEGSKA (reference sequence). The CDR3 length is 11 residues. The CDR3 loop is CSARVSYEQYF. CDR3 nucleotides: TGCAGTGCCAGGGTATCCTACGAGCAGTACTTC.